This T cell receptor beta chain was identified during a study of Graves' ophthalmopathy and Graves' hyperthyroidism. V was trimmed by 7 bases and J by 5 bases, leaving 11 bases between them. The CDR3 spans 12 residues. Germline CDR1 and CDR2: SNHLY and FYNNEI. Study-wide results and limits: Most expanded clonotypes from thyroid (those above 0.001 frequency) were also found in blood. The 13-signature model separated ophthalmopathy from stable hyperthyroidism at around 88% sensitivity and approximately 81% specificity. For predicting ophthalmopathy progression, the model had approximately 70% sensitivity and roughly 77% specificity.

Amplification of the TCR beta CDR3 regions used RNA transcripts (as template). In the first round, RT-PCR was carried out with HTBI primers, and a multiplex PCR formed the second round. TCRdb re-derived calls from the multiplex PCR reads in MiXCR, one entry per CDR3 protein. The table shows over a million distinct CDR3 sequences, with less than 45% occurring only once. Regarding this clonotype: The antigen is unknown.

Uncontrolled infections, other autoimmune diseases, pregnancy or lactation barred patients from enrollment. V usage is TRBV2 and J usage is TRBJ1-2; D remains ambiguous. The TCR was taken from an adult man with Graves' hyperthyroidism. The sequencing input was peripheral blood or thyroid tissue (not recorded which). CDR3 sequence (DNA): TGTGCCAGCACGGTTGAAGGGTATGGCTACACCTTC. Protein: CASTVEGYGYTF.